Below are 16 T cell receptor beta chains sequenced from a single sample in a study of siplizumab effects on memory and regulatory T cells. Data came from immunoSEQ multiplex PCR; TCRdb stores just in-frame clones and leaves some out. The profile shows around 87,000 clones, 90% of them singletons. Sample: CD4+ T cells sorted from blood. The receptors derive from a human donor in good health.

The gene calls are TRBV19 and TRBJ2-3; D may be TRBD2 (5 bases). This CDR3 has 13 residues. V was pared by 6 bases and J by 1 base, with 8 bases between. Germline V gives CDR1 LNHDA, CDR2 SQIVND (reference sequence). The CDR3 protein is CASRRTGTDTQYF. CDR3 bases: TGTGCCAGTAGAAGGACTGGCACAGATACGCAGTATTTT.

CDR3 sequence (DNA): TGTGCCAGCAGCCAAGATCAGGACCGCTATGGCTACACCTTC. Amino acid sequence: CASSQDQDRYGYTF. The chain combines TRBV4-2 with TRBJ1-2; no definite D call. The CDR3 totals 14 residues. CDR1 and CDR2 from the germline V gene are LGHNA and YNFKEQ. Trimming left V 0 bases short and J 4 bases short, with 9 bases between.

This chain links TRBV11-2 with TRBJ1-5, with D unresolved. The CDR3 totals 16 residues. Germline assignment: CDR1 SGHAT and CDR2 FQNNGV. V dropped 5 bases and J dropped 7 bases, with 21 bases sitting between them. CDR3 in amino acids: CASSPPQDTAGQPQHF. The CDR3 nucleotides read TGTGCCAGCAGCCCCCCCCAAGATACCGCGGGGCAGCCCCAGCATTTT.

The CDR3 loop reads CASSQTGINRGYIWAQETQYF. In DNA, the CDR3 is TGCGCCAGCAGCCAAACGGGAATAAACAGGGGTTATATTTGGGCCCAAGAGACCCAGTACTTC. The J gene is TRBJ2-5, the V gene TRBV5-1; 7 bases are a match to TRBD1. Unmatched junction bases numbered 25, after V lost 4 bases and J lost 1 base. Germline CDR1 and CDR2: SGHRS and YFSETQ. The CDR3 loop spans 21 amino acids.

This rearrangement joins TRBV7-8 to TRBJ2-7; 12 nucleotides line up with TRBD2. Losses at the gene ends were 5 bases for V and 11 bases for J; bases not matched to a gene: 10. CDR3 length: 14 residues. CDR1 is SGHVS and CDR2 is FQNEAQ in the germline V gene. As DNA, the CDR3 is TGTGCCAGCAGCCAAGCACTAGCGGGAGGCCTCGAGTACTTC. Protein product: CASSQALAGGLEYF. Using reference TRBV7-8 and TRBJ2-7 for the parts outside the CDR3, the full variable domain is GAGVSQSPRYKVAKRGQDVALRCDPISGHVSLFWYQQALGQGPEFLTYFQNEAQLDKSGLPSDRFFAERPEGSVSTLKIQRTQQEDSAVYLCASSQALAGGLEYFGPGTRLTVT.

This clone is a singleton in its sample. This chain joins TRBV6-5 and TRBJ2-5; no definite D call. This CDR3 region has 14 residues. CDR1 and CDR2 from the germline V gene are MNHEY and SVGAGI. Deletions cut 2 bases from V and 4 bases from J, with 11 bases between. The DNA of the CDR3 is TGTGCCAGCAGTTACGGCCTCACGGGAGAGACCCAGTACTTC. Its translation is CASSYGLTGETQYF.

This clone was found a few times. V and J are TRBV7-9 and TRBJ2-2; TRBD1 matches 8 bases. The CDR3 runs 15 residues. V shed 5 bases and J 4 bases; nucleotides not matched to a gene: 6. CDR1 and CDR2 from the germline V gene are SEHNR and FQNEAQ (reference sequence). The CDR3 sequence is CASSTRGQSTGELFF. In nucleotides, the CDR3 is TGTGCCAGCAGCACCAGGGGGCAGAGCACCGGGGAGCTGTTTTTT.

This chain links TRBV5-1 with TRBJ2-6; the D is unclear. Trimming removed 2 bases from V and 0 bases from J, with 9 bases in between. CDR3 size: 16 residues. From germline, CDR1 is SGHRS and CDR2 YFSETQ. As DNA, the CDR3 is TGCGCCAGCAGCTTTAGTAGTTCCTCTGGGGCCAACGTCCTGACTTTC. Translating gives CASSFSSSSGANVLTF.

The chain is built from TRBV30 and TRBJ1-2; D unresolved. Trimming cost V 4 bases and J 0 bases, with 6 bases left between them. Germline CDR1 is GTSNPN and CDR2 is SVGIG (reference sequence). The CDR3 extends over 12 amino acids. The chain's CDR3 is CAWTVANYGYTF. CDR3 sequence (DNA): TGTGCCTGGACAGTGGCTAACTATGGCTACACCTTC.

The CDR3 loop reads CASSQRDYNTGTGGRDEQFF. Here the CDR3 DNA reads TGCGCCAGCAGCCAACGCGATTACAACACCGGGACAGGGGGCCGGGATGAGCAGTTCTTC. V usage is TRBV4-1 and J usage is TRBJ2-1; the match to TRBD1 covers 12 bases. V shed 2 bases, J shed 8 bases, and the junction held 19 bases outside the gene matches. The CDR3 is made up of 20 amino acids. The germline V gene has CDR1 MGHRA and CDR2 YSYEKL.

This clone was seen just once. The rearrangement links TRBV2 to TRBJ2-5; weak D call: TRBD2 (6 bases). Trimming shortened V by 6 bases and J by 0 bases, and 14 bases separated the two germline ends. This CDR3 has 15 residues. Per the germline V gene, CDR1 is SNHLY and CDR2 is FYNNEI. This CDR3 reads CASSAGLQYQETQYF. Here the CDR3 DNA reads TGTGCCAGCAGCGCGGGACTGCAGTACCAAGAGACCCAGTACTTC.

CDR3 residues: CASSQPGLKNTDTQYF. The CDR3 DNA is TGTGCCAGCTCACAACCGGGACTCAAAAACACAGATACGCAGTATTTT. This chain joins TRBV18 and TRBJ2-3, with D possibly being TRBD2 (6 bases). The ends were cut back, 4 bases at V and 2 bases at J, with 16 bases in the middle. CDR1 and CDR2 (germline): KGHSH, LQKENI. This CDR3 spans 16 amino acids.

The V gene is TRBV5-5, the J gene TRBJ2-2; D is possibly TRBD1 (6 bases). V gave up 1 base and J gave up 2 bases, with 9 bases separating them. The germline V gene has CDR1 SGHKS and CDR2 YYEKEE (reference sequence). The CDR3 length is 15 residues. CDR3 protein: CASSLWGHNTGELFF. The CDR3 region has the DNA TGTGCCAGCAGCTTGTGGGGGCATAACACCGGGGAGCTGTTTTTT.

This clone was counted a single time. The chain carries TRBV4-1 and TRBJ1-2; no clear D gene. The CDR3 extends over 16 amino acids. V was shortened by 0 bases and J by 6 bases, with 17 bases between the two germline ends. From germline, CDR1 is MGHRA and CDR2 YSYEKL. CDR3 loop: CASSQEAAENGDGYTF. CDR3 DNA: TGCGCCAGCAGCCAAGAAGCGGCCGAAAACGGGGATGGCTACACCTTC.

The chain employs TRBV10-3 and TRBJ2-3; TRBD1 agrees at 8 bases. The ends lost 5 bases at V and 2 bases at J; junction bases unmatched: 3. CDR1 is ENHRY and CDR2 is SYGVKD in the germline V gene. The CDR3 runs 14 residues. CDR3 protein: CAISPGQDTDTQYF. The CDR3 region has the DNA TGTGCCATCAGTCCGGGACAGGACACAGATACGCAGTATTTT.

The rearrangement uses TRBV27 and TRBJ1-2; possible D gene TRBD1, 5 bases. Trimming took 2 bases from V and 8 from J, leaving 12 bases between them. Germline CDR1 reads MNHEY; CDR2 reads SMNVEV (reference sequence). This CDR3 is built from 13 residues. The CDR3 nucleotides read TGTGCCAGCAGTTTACGGTGGGACTTGGGCTACACCTTC. It yields the protein CASSLRWDLGYTF.